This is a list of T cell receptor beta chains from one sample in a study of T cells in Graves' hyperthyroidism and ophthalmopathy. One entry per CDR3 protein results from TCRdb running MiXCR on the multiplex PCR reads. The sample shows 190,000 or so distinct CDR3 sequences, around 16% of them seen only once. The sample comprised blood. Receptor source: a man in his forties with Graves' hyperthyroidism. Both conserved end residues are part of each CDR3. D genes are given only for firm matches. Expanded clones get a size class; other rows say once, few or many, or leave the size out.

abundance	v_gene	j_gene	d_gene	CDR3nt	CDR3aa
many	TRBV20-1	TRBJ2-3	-	TGCAGTGCTCTACAACCCTGGACCTCTAGCACAGATACGCAGTATTTT	CSALQPWTSSTDTQYF
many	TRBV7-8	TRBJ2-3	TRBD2	TGTGCCAGCAGCGTGCTCGGGACTAGCGGAGGTACGCAGTATTTT	CASSVLGTSGGTQYF
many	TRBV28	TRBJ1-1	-	TGTGCCAGCAGTTTAAGGGGAGGCACTGAAGCTTTCTTT	CASSLRGGTEAFF
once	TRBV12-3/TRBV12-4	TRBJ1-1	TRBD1	TGTGCCAGCAGTTTAGCCGACAGGGGTACTGAAGCTTTCTTT	CASSLADRGTEAFF
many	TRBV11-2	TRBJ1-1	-	TGTGCCAGCAGCTTATCCGGGGCAGGGGCAGCTTTTTGGGGAGCTTTCTTT	CASSLSGAGAAFWGAFF
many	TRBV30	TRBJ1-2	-	TGTGCCTGGAGTGAAGGGGTCTACGGCTACACCTTC	CAWSEGVYGYTF
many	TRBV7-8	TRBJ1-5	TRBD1	TGTGCCAGCAGCCTCACCGGGACAGCACATCAGCCCCAGCATTTT	CASSLTGTAHQPQHF
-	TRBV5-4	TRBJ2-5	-	TGTGCCAGCAGCTTTTGGGACGGGCAAGAGACCCAGTACTTC	CASSFWDGQETQYF
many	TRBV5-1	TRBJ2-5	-	TGCGCCAGCAGCTTGGCCACTAGCTCGGAGACCCAGTACTTC	CASSLATSSETQYF
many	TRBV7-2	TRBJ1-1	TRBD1	TGTGCCAGCAGCCTCTCAGGGGGGCTTGGGACTGAAGCTTTCTTT	CASSLSGGLGTEAFF
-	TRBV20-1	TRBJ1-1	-	TGCAGTGCTAGAGGGGGAGAACGCACTGAAGCTTTCTTT	CSARGGERTEAFF
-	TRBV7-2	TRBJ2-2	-	TGTGCCAGCAGCTTAGGGGTCCGCGGACCCTTGAACACCGGGGAGCTGTTTTTT	CASSLGVRGPLNTGELFF
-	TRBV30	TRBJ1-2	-	TGTGCCTGGACCCCGAGGGGGAGCTATGGCTACACCTTC	CAWTPRGSYGYTF
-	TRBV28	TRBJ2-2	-	TGTGCCAGCAGTTTATGGGGTCATCACACCGGGGAGCTGTTTTTT	CASSLWGHHTGELFF
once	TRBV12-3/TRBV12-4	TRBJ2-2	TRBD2	TGTGCCAGCAGTACTAGCGGGACCGGGGAGCTGTTTTTT	CASSTSGTGELFF
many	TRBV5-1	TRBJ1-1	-	TGCGCCAGCAGCTTCCAACAGAATGAAGCTTTCTTT	CASSFQQNEAFF
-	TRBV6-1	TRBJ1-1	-	TGTGCCAGCAGTGAATGGAACACTGAAGCTTTCTTT	CASSEWNTEAFF
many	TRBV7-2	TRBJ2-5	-	TGTGCCAGCAGCTTAGTTGCGGGCCCCGGGGAGACCCAGTACTTC	CASSLVAGPGETQYF
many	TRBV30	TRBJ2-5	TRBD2	TGTGCCTGGAGTGTACTTAGCGGGGGCCGGTTGTTACTGGAGACCCAGTACTTC	CAWSVLSGGRLLLETQYF
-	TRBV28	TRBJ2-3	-	TGTGCCAGCAGTTCCCTCGGAACCACTAGCACAGATACGCAGTATTTT	CASSSLGTTSTDTQYF
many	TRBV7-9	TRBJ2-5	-	TGTGCCAGCAGCTTGTTGGACAGACAAGAGACCCAGTACTTC	CASSLLDRQETQYF
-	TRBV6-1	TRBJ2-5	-	TGTGCCAGCAGTGAATTGACTCAAGAGACCCAGTACTTC	CASSELTQETQYF
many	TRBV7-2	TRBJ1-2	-	TGTGCCAGCAGCTTAGCTTACGTCTATGGCTACACCTTC	CASSLAYVYGYTF
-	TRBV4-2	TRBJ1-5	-	TGTGCCAGCAGCCAAGATCTCGCGTGGGATTATAGCAATCAGCCCCAGCATTTT	CASSQDLAWDYSNQPQHF
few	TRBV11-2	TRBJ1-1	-	TGTGCCAGCAGCTTAGAGTACGGGTCAACCCACAACATGAACACTGAAGCTTTCTTT	CASSLEYGSTHNMNTEAFF
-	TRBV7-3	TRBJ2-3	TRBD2	TGTGCCAGCAGCCGACTAGCGGGGGGGCACCCAGATACGCAGTATTTT	CASSRLAGGHPDTQYF
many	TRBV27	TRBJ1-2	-	TGTGCCAGCAGTGACCGGGCCCTCAACTATGGCTACACCTTC	CASSDRALNYGYTF
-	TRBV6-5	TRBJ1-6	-	TGTGCCAGCAGTTACTCGGGCTTCTATAATTCACCCCTCCACTTT	CASSYSGFYNSPLHF
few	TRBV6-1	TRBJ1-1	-	TGTGCCAGCAGATCGACAGTTTCTGAAGCTTTCTTT	CASRSTVSEAFF
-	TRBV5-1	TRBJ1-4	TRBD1	TGCGCCAGCAGCTTGTCTCCAAACAGGGGGCTAGCTAATGAAAAACTGTTTTTT	CASSLSPNRGLANEKLFF
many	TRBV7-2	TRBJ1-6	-	TGTGCCAGCAGCTTAGAGGCTGGGTATTCACCCCTCCACTTT	CASSLEAGYSPLHF
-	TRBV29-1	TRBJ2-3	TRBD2	TGCAGCGTTGATGGGCGGGGGGACACAGATACGCAGTATTTT	CSVDGRGDTDTQYF
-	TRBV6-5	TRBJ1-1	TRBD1	TGTGCCAGCAGTTACACAGGGGCCACTGAAGCTTTCTTT	CASSYTGATEAFF
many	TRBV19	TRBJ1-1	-	TGTGCCAGTAGTATGGGGACGAGGAACACTGAAGCTTTCTTT	CASSMGTRNTEAFF
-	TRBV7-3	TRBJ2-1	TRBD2	TGTGCCAGCAGCCCCGGACTAGCGGCATTAGATGAGCAGTTCTTC	CASSPGLAALDEQFF
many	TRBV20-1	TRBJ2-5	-	TGCAGTGCTAGTGGGGGTGGGGCGGGGAAGCAAGAGACCCAGTACTTC	CSASGGGAGKQETQYF
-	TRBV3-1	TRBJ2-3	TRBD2	TGTGCCAGCAGCCAAGGCGGGGGGGCCGATACGCAGTATTTT	CASSQGGGADTQYF
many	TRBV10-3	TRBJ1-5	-	TGTGCCATCAGCGAGTCATCCGGGCTCGGTAGCAATCAGCCCCAGCATTTT	CAISESSGLGSNQPQHF
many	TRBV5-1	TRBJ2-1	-	TGCGCCAGCAGCTTGGGGGGCCAAGGGAATGAGCAGTTCTTC	CASSLGGQGNEQFF
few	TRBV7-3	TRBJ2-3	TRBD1	TGTGCCAGCCGGAACCTAGGGGGCTTAGCAGATACGCAGTATTTT	CASRNLGGLADTQYF
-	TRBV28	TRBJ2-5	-	TGTGCCAGCAGTTTATCCCCGGAGTTTGGGGGTGAGACCCAGTACTTC	CASSLSPEFGGETQYF
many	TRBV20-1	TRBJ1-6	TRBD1	TGCAGTGCCCACTCGACAGGGACTTCACCCCTCCACTTT	CSAHSTGTSPLHF
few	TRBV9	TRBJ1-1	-	TGTGCCAGCAGCGTAGCTACAGGGCTCGGAGCGGGAACTGAAGCTTTCTTT	CASSVATGLGAGTEAFF
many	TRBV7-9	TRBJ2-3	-	TGTGCCAGCAGCTTAGCTGTCAGGGTAATAGGAGATACGCAGTATTTT	CASSLAVRVIGDTQYF
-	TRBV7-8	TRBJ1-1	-	TGTGCCAGCAGCCCCGGTCACGGGCCGGAAGCTTTCTTT	CASSPGHGPEAFF
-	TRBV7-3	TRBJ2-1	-	TGTGCCAGCAGCTTAAGCGGGGCGGCGGAGTTCTTC	CASSLSGAAEFF
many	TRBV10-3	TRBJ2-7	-	TGTGCCACAACAGACAGTACCTACGAGCAGTACTTC	CATTDSTYEQYF
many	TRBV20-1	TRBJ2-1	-	TGCAGTGCTAGGTACGGGACTCGAGTCAACAATGAGCAGTTCTTC	CSARYGTRVNNEQFF
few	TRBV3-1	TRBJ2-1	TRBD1	TGTGCCAGCAGCCAGGACAGGGGGCAATACAATGAGCAGTTCTTC	CASSQDRGQYNEQFF
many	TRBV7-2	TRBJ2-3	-	TGTGCCAGCAGCTTAGGGCCGGTCGGTCGCGGAGATACGCAGTATTTT	CASSLGPVGRGDTQYF
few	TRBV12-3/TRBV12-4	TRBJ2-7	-	TGTGCCAGCAGTTCAGGCTCAGGGTACGAGCAGTACTTC	CASSSGSGYEQYF
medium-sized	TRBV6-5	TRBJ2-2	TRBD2	TGTGCCAGCAGTTACTCGTTCGCGGGGGTGGGCGGGGAGCTGTTTTTT	CASSYSFAGVGGELFF
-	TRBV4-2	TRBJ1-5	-	TGTGCCAGCAGCCAAGTTTGGCAAGAGGGCAATCAGCCCCAGCATTTT	CASSQVWQEGNQPQHF
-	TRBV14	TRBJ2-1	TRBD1	TGTGCCAGCAGCCGAATCAGGACAGGGGGCACCCTGTATGAGCAGTTCTTC	CASSRIRTGGTLYEQFF
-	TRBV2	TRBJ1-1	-	TGTGCCAGCAGTGAATACGGCGGGAACACTGAAGCTTTCTTT	CASSEYGGNTEAFF
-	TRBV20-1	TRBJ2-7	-	TGCAGTGCTAGAGATTTGGGGAGTGGATACGAGCAGTACTTC	CSARDLGSGYEQYF